The sequence of this T cell receptor beta chain was determined in a study of T cell repertoires in cytomegalovirus infection. Study in general: Carrying CMV and the relevant HLA type showed in public TCR beta signatures.

The germline gives CDR1 SGHVS, CDR2 FQNEAQ. V was cut by 1 base and J by 0 bases, with 13 bases left in between. The CDR3 totals 17 residues. TCRdb recomputed calls from the reads with MiXCR, one row per CDR3 protein. This table has roughly 200,000 distinct CDR3 sequences, 38% appearing once. Note on this clonotype: The antigen is not known.

The gene calls are TRBV7-8 and TRBJ1-5, with D unresolved. Here the sequenced sample was CD8+ T cells from cultured PBMCs, taken from culture after CMV antigen stimulation. This TCR derives from a human donor in good health (CMV status not recorded). Some clones in this sample may be carry-over from other donors' samples. In nucleotides, the CDR3 is TGTGCCAGCAGCTTAGTGTCACAGTCCTATAGCAATCAGCCCCAGCATTTT. Translated, it gives CASSLVSQSYSNQPQHF.